The 10 T cell receptor beta chains in this list originate from one sample, sequenced in a study of identical twins. From the 5' RACE reads, TCRdb called clonotypes with MiXCR, one entry per CDR3 protein. The profile shows roughly 770,000 distinct CDR3 sequences, 15% to 20% of them singletons. These records were also assigned to another study, of T cells expressing NK-cell markers.

Source material: PBMCs. These receptors all come from a woman aged 18-29 years in good health.

This clonotype was counted only a few times. The chain combines TRBV29-1 with TRBJ1-1; maybe TRBD1 (6 bases). This CDR3 has 14 residues. The V end was cut by 1 base, the J end by 3 bases, with 12 bases between. CDR1 and CDR2 (germline): SQVTM, ANQGSEA. The CDR3 here is CSVEVRGLYTEAFF. The DNA of the CDR3 is TGCAGCGTTGAAGTGAGGGGGTTATACACTGAAGCTTTCTTT.

This clonotype was picked up a small number of times. The rearrangement joins TRBV20-1 to TRBJ2-5; a possible D gene is TRBD2 (5 bases). CDR3 length: 13 residues. Trimming removed 5 bases from V and 5 bases from J, with 15 bases in between. The germline gives CDR1 DFQATT, CDR2 SNEGSKA (reference sequence). CDR3 coding DNA: TGCAGTGCTTCGGACGGAGGATTGGAGACCCAGTACTTC. Protein sequence: CSASDGGLETQYF.

The chain uses TRBV7-2 and TRBJ2-5; D is possibly TRBD1 (6 bases). Germline CDR1 SGHTA, CDR2 FQGNSA. V lost 5 bases and J 1 base, leaving 14 bases between the germline ends. The CDR3 spans 15 residues. As DNA, the CDR3 is TGTGCCAGCAGCCCCTACAGGGACACCCAAGAGACCCAGTACTTC. This gives the protein CASSPYRDTQETQYF.

This clonotype was observed a handful of times. V gene TRBV30 combines with J gene TRBJ2-3; D is ambiguous. The CDR3 runs 14 residues. Germline V gene data show CDR1 as GTSNPN and CDR2 as SVGIG (reference sequence). Trimming stripped 1 base from V and 1 base from J, with 9 bases between. CDR3 amino acids: CAWSGATGTDTQYF. DNA of the CDR3: TGTGCCTGGAGTGGAGCTACCGGCACAGATACGCAGTATTTT.

J is TRBJ2-5 and V is TRBV12-3 or TRBV12-4, with D perhaps TRBD1 (5 bases). This CDR3 has 14 residues. Between the trimmed V and J ends, which lost 6 bases and 5 bases, there was a span of 16 bases. DNA for the CDR3: TGTGCCAGCAGCGTAGGGGATTTTGGGGAGACCCAGTACTTC. Translation: CASSVGDFGETQYF.

This clonotype has just a few counts. The rearrangement joins TRBV20-1 to TRBJ2-1, with TRBD2 matching 11 bases. The V gene end was trimmed by 0 bases and the J gene end by 4 bases; junction bases not matched to a gene: 2. Germline V gene sequence: CDR1 DFQATT, CDR2 SNEGSKA (reference sequence). The CDR3 spans 15 residues. The CDR3 spells CSAREGTSGYNEQFF. The DNA of the CDR3 is TGCAGTGCTAGAGAAGGGACTAGCGGTTACAATGAGCAGTTCTTC.

The chain has TRBV5-1 and TRBJ1-4; D is uncertain. CDR3 length equals 13 residues. Trimming pared 2 bases from V and 7 bases from J, leaving 9 bases between. Looked up from germline, CDR1 is SGHRS and CDR2 is YFSETQ. This chain's CDR3 is CASSFDGSEKLFF. Written as DNA, the CDR3 is TGCGCCAGCAGCTTTGACGGATCTGAAAAACTGTTTTTT.

Only a few counts were recorded for this clonotype. This chain connects TRBV11-2 to TRBJ2-3; a weak D match, TRBD1 (5 bases). The germline gives CDR1 SGHAT, CDR2 FQNNGV. V lost 1 base, J lost 6 bases, and 14 bases lay in between. CDR3 length: 15 residues. The DNA for the CDR3 is TGTGCCAGCAGCTTAGCCCCCGGACCAGGGGATACGCAGTATTTT. Translation: CASSLAPGPGDTQYF.

Only a few counts were recorded for this clonotype. The gene calls are TRBV29-1 and TRBJ2-4; weak D call: TRBD2 (5 bases). Trimming cost V 7 bases and J 1 base, with 14 bases left between them. This CDR3 is 14 amino acids long. Germline V lookup: CDR1 SQVTM, CDR2 ANQGSEA. CDR3 in amino acids: CSANPTGAKNIQYF. For the CDR3, the DNA is TGCAGCGCTAACCCAACGGGGGCCAAAAACATTCAGTACTTC.

The rearrangement uses TRBV11-2 and TRBJ2-5, with a tentative D call TRBD1 (5 bases). The CDR3 loop spans 14 amino acids. Deletions cut 5 bases from V and 1 base from J, with 11 bases between. Germline V gives CDR1 SGHAT, CDR2 FQNNGV. DNA for the CDR3: TGTGCCAGCAGCCTGAGACAGATCCAAGAGACCCAGTACTTC. Translating it yields CASSLRQIQETQYF.